This record covers a single T cell receptor beta chain. The target antigen is unknown. Cultured CD4+ T cell DNA underwent sequencing with the Oncomine TCR Beta short-read assay. One entry per CDR3 protein, called by TCRdb with MiXCR from the PCR reads. Here the sample spans about 5,700 distinct CDR3 sequences, around a quarter being singletons. The sample belongs to a study of vaccination and CD4 T cells after COVID-19. About the research overall: Sampling post-COVID took place a median around 99 days after diagnosis (range 35 to 161). Stimulation of the cells used overlapping spike peptide pools from SARS-CoV-2 and from the common cold coronaviruses HCoV-NL63, HCoV-OC43 and HCoV-229E. General observations from the study: The study found that a median about 90% of reactive clones in convalescent patients appeared only post-vaccination.

Stated treatment: approximately 11-day PBMC culture with coronavirus spike peptide pools or control peptides (ViraFEST assay). Investigators obtained the unexposed donor's CD4+ T cells before the COVID-19 pandemic (2011-2018). The probes, which were SARS-CoV-2 S/N and four cold-coronavirus spikes, were applied to unexposed-donor CD4+ T cells, cells permitting. CDR1 SEHNR and CDR2 FQNEAQ come from the germline V gene (reference sequence). The V end was cut by 1 base, the J end by 6 bases, with 9 bases between. The CDR3 covers 13 residues. The V and J genes are TRBV7-9 and TRBJ1-1; no clear D gene. The specimen was CD4+ T cells from blood, cultured in vitro. The TCR was taken from a human donor in good health. Written as DNA, the CDR3 is TGTGCCAGCAGCTTAGTGGGTACAGCTGAAGCTTTCTTT. It yields the protein CASSLVGTAEAFF. Filled out from reference TRBV7-9 and TRBJ1-1, the complete variable domain reads DTGVSQNPRHKITKRGQNVTFRCDPISEHNRLYWYRQTLGQGPEFLTYFQNEAQLEKSRLLSDRFSAERPKGSFSTLEIQRTEQGDSAMYLCASSLVGTAEAFFGQGTRLTVV.